The entry that follows covers one TCR beta chain sequence. CDR3 length: 16 amino acids. The trim removed 0 bases at V and 0 bases at J, leaving 3 bases unmatched. Germline-derived CDR1 and CDR2 are SGHKS and YYEKEE (reference sequence). Method: immunoSEQ multiplex PCR; TCRdb's copy keeps in-frame clones and lacks some. Found here are about 15,000 clones, over 80% of them singletons; the top ten hold about 9.9%. This specimen belongs to a study of control samples from healthy donors and cancer patients. The source material was PBMCs. The J gene is TRBJ1-3, the V gene TRBV5-5; 7 nucleotides agree with TRBD1. The source of this sequence is a woman aged 70-85 years with colorectal cancer. The CDR3 is CASSLAPGGSGNTIYF. For the CDR3, the DNA is TGTGCCAGCAGCTTGGCCCCAGGGGGCTCTGGAAACACCATATATTTT.